The 31 T cell receptor beta chains below come from one sample, sequenced in a study of T cell responses to AZD1222 COVID-19 vaccine. The repertoire was sequenced with immunoSEQ multiplex PCR; TCRdb's copy has only in-frame clones and lacks some. The sample consists of 95,000 to 100,000 clones, around 84% of them appearing once. Sequencing used peripheral blood, obtained on day 0 of AZD1222 vaccination. These receptors all stem from an adult in good health.

This chain links TRBV29-1 with TRBJ1-2; TRBD1 agrees at 7 bases. CDR1 is SQVTM and CDR2 is ANQGSEA in the germline V gene. V was clipped by 6 bases and J by 2 bases; unmatched bases: 9. The CDR3 consists of 14 residues. CDR3 protein: CSVGDRVGNYGYTF. The CDR3 coding sequence is TGCAGCGTCGGCGACAGGGTAGGGAACTATGGCTACACCTTC. The full variable domain, with the rest looked up from reference TRBV29-1 and TRBJ1-2, is SAVISQKPSRDICQRGTSLTIQCQVDSQVTMMFWYRQQPGQSLTLIATANQGSEATYESGFVIDKFPISRPNLTFSTLTVSNMSPEDSSIYLCSVGDRVGNYGYTFGSGTRLTVV.

The sample holds one count of this clone. The chain joins TRBV20-1 to TRBJ2-3, with D unclear. The CDR3 sequence is 14 residues long. Germline CDR1 DFQATT, CDR2 SNEGSKA (reference sequence). V lost 3 bases to trimming and J lost 2 bases, with 12 bases between them. CDR3: CSASPGSHTDTQYF. DNA of the CDR3: TGCAGTGCTAGTCCCGGGTCCCACACAGATACGCAGTATTTT.

Concerning this clone itself: A much larger clone sits a single nucleotide away, making a read error possible. Other DNA sequences of this sample code for an identical CDR3. The rearrangement links TRBV11-3 to TRBJ2-1; D not resolved. V was clipped by 1 base and J by 5 bases, with 6 bases between them. Germline CDR1 is SGHNT and CDR2 is YENEEA. The CDR3 has 13 amino acids. Written as DNA, the CDR3 is TGTGCCAGCAGCTTAGGGCGAAACAATGAGCAGTTCTTC. This encodes CASSLGRNNEQFF. Full variable domain (remainder filled in from reference TRBV11-3 and TRBJ2-1): EAGVVQSPRYKIIEKKQPVAFWCNPISGHNTLYWYLQNLGQGPELLIRYENEEAVDDSQLPKDRFSAERLKGVDSTLKIQPAELGDSAVYLCASSLGRNNEQFFGPGTRLTVL.

The chain couples TRBV28 to TRBJ2-4, with D possibly TRBD1 on 6 matching bases. Germline-derived CDR1 and CDR2 are MDHEN and SYDVKM. The CDR3 has 14 residues. Trimming removed 4 bases at V and 1 base at J, with 8 bases between. CDR3 sequence reads: CASSYQGAKNIQYF. The CDR3 coding sequence is TGTGCCAGCAGTTACCAGGGGGCCAAAAACATTCAGTACTTC.

This clone was recorded once. The chain couples TRBV30 to TRBJ1-5; the match to TRBD1 covers 8 bases. Germline assignment: CDR1 GTSNPN and CDR2 SVGIG (reference sequence). The CDR3 runs 14 residues. Trimming removed 0 bases from V and 2 bases from J; junction bases left unmatched: 0. The CDR3 spells CAWSVQGGNQPQHF. The CDR3 DNA reads TGTGCCTGGAGTGTACAGGGGGGCAATCAGCCCCAGCATTTT.

The chain combines TRBV11-1 with TRBJ2-7, with 8 bases that match TRBD2. Per germline, CDR1 SGHAT and CDR2 FQDESV (reference sequence). With 1 base clipped from V and 4 bases from J, the junction kept 3 bases outside the gene matches. CDR3 length equals 14 residues. The CDR3 DNA is TGTGCCAGCAGCTTAGGCGGGAGGACGTACGAGCAGTACTTC. Its protein product is CASSLGGRTYEQYF.

The chain uses TRBV29-1 and TRBJ1-1; D is possibly TRBD1 (5 bases). The CDR3 runs to 13 residues. V lost 4 bases and J 1 base, leaving 10 bases between the germline ends. Germline V lookup: CDR1 SQVTM, CDR2 ANQGSEA. CDR3 nucleotides: TGCAGCGTTGTGCGGGGGAGGAACACTGAAGCTTTCTTT. This encodes CSVVRGRNTEAFF.

The V call is TRBV19, the J call TRBJ1-1; 7 bases align to TRBD1. Germline V gene sequence: CDR1 LNHDA, CDR2 SQIVND (reference sequence). J gave up 1 base and V 5 bases, and 13 bases lay outside the gene matches. CDR3 size: 17 residues. CDR3 sequence reads: CASSVPGGQLSNTEAFF. The CDR3 DNA sequence: TGTGCCAGTAGTGTCCCGGGGGGACAGTTATCGAACACTGAAGCTTTCTTT. The full variable domain, with the rest looked up from reference TRBV19 and TRBJ1-1, is DGGITQSPKYLFRKEGQNVTLSCEQNLNHDAMYWYRQDPGQGLRLIYYSQIVNDFQKGDIAEGYSVSREKKESFPLTVTSAQKNPTAFYLCASSVPGGQLSNTEAFFGQGTRLTVV.

The rearrangement uses TRBV28 and TRBJ1-3; D gene ambiguous. The CDR3 loop spans 11 amino acids. Germline values: CDR1 MDHEN, CDR2 SYDVKM. Deletions cut 11 bases from V and 1 base from J, with 6 bases between. The CDR3 loop is CAFRSGNTIYF. The CDR3 DNA is TGTGCCTTTCGGTCTGGAAACACCATATATTTT.

The chain employs TRBV27 and TRBJ2-1; perhaps TRBD2 as D (5 bases). The CDR3 consists of 13 residues. Trimming shortened V by 2 bases and J by 7 bases, and 9 bases separated the two germline ends. CDR1 and CDR2 from the germline V gene are MNHEY and SMNVEV (reference sequence). CDR3 protein: CASSLIGENEQFF. The CDR3 DNA sequence: TGTGCCAGCAGTTTAATCGGGGAGAATGAGCAGTTCTTC.

A single count supports this clone. The V call is TRBV2, the J call TRBJ1-5, with D tentatively TRBD1 (5 bases). The V gene's germline CDR1 is SNHLY and CDR2 FYNNEI. This CDR3 is built from 13 residues. Trimming left V 4 bases short and J 6 bases short, with 10 bases between. DNA of the CDR3: TGTGCCAGCAGTGCCCAGGGATCTCAGCCCCAGCATTTT. Translation gives CASSAQGSQPQHF.

V gene TRBV5-1 combines with J gene TRBJ2-1; the match to TRBD2 covers 9 bases. From germline, CDR1 is SGHRS and CDR2 YFSETQ. Losses at the gene ends were 2 bases for V and 6 bases for J; bases not matched to a gene: 9. This CDR3 has 16 amino acids. CDR3 nucleotides: TGCGCCAGCAGCTTCATAGCGGGAGATTTGGTCAATGAGCAGTTCTTC. This codes for CASSFIAGDLVNEQFF.

J is TRBJ2-1 and V is TRBV5-4; TRBD2 might be the D (5 bases). Germline CDR1 and CDR2: SGHNT and YYREEE (reference sequence). The V and J ends lost 0 bases and 4 bases respectively, with 11 bases between them. CDR3 size: 15 residues. CDR3 DNA sequence: TGTGCCAGCAGCTTGGGAGACTATCTTTACAATGAGCAGTTCTTC. Amino acid sequence: CASSLGDYLYNEQFF.

The chain links TRBV9 to TRBJ2-7, with a tentative D call TRBD2 (5 bases). Trimming shortened V by 1 base and J by 4 bases, and 9 bases separated the two germline ends. The germline CDR1 and CDR2 sequences are SGDLS and YYNGEE. The CDR3 length is 13 residues. The CDR3 reads CASSVQEGYEQYF. The CDR3 coding sequence is TGTGCCAGCAGCGTACAAGAGGGTTACGAGCAGTACTTC.

This chain links TRBV5-3 with TRBJ2-7; D gene uncertain. TRBV5-3 is marked as an open reading frame, function uncertain. V lost 7 bases to trimming and J lost 3 bases, with 17 bases between them. CDR3 length equals 14 residues. This CDR3 is CARFWFLPGYEQYF. CDR3 sequence (DNA): TGTGCCAGATTCTGGTTCTTGCCCGGCTACGAGCAGTACTTC.

The chain employs TRBV5-4 and TRBJ1-2, with D perhaps TRBD1 (5 bases). V was pared by 2 bases and J by 7 bases, with 15 bases between. The CDR3 is made up of 14 amino acids. CDR1 SGHNT and CDR2 YYREEE come from the germline V gene (reference sequence). The chain's CDR3 is CASSFGTDSSGYTF. Written as DNA, the CDR3 is TGTGCCAGCAGCTTCGGGACCGATTCGAGTGGCTACACCTTC.

The J gene is TRBJ2-7, the V gene TRBV5-1; the D call may be TRBD1 or TRBD2 (5 bases each). The germline V gene has CDR1 SGHRS and CDR2 YFSETQ. V lost 0 bases and J 5 bases, leaving 9 bases between the germline ends. The CDR3 runs to 13 residues. The CDR3 region has the DNA TGCGCCAGCAGCTTGGCTGGGGGACACGAGCAGTACTTC. Translated: CASSLAGGHEQYF.

The chain employs TRBV7-3 and TRBJ2-1; D is uncertain. Looked up from germline, CDR1 is SGHTA and CDR2 is FQGTGA. This CDR3 contains 17 residues. V was shortened by 1 base and J by 5 bases, with 18 bases between the two germline ends. CDR3 in amino acids: CASSLNGMGWVNNEQFF. Here the CDR3 DNA reads TGTGCCAGCAGCTTAAATGGAATGGGTTGGGTTAACAATGAGCAGTTCTTC.

The V gene is TRBV30, the J gene TRBJ1-3; D gene unclear. The germline CDR1 and CDR2 sequences are GTSNPN and SVGIG (reference sequence). V lost 7 bases, J lost 0 bases, and 13 bases lay in between. The CDR3 is 14 residues long. CDR3: CASPGDSSGNTIYF. The CDR3 DNA reads as TGTGCCTCACCAGGTGATTCCTCTGGAAACACCATATATTTT.

V gene TRBV15 combines with J gene TRBJ2-1; 10 bases align to TRBD2. The CDR3 length is 18 residues. The junction had 8 bases not matched to a gene; V was cut back by 3 bases and J by 0 bases. Per germline, CDR1 LNHNV and CDR2 YYDKDF (reference sequence). In nucleotides, the CDR3 is TGTGCCACCAGCAGGGTTTCTAGCGGGAGAATCTCCTACAATGAGCAGTTCTTC. Protein: CATSRVSSGRISYNEQFF.

The rearrangement joins TRBV12-3 or TRBV12-4 to TRBJ1-3; D may be TRBD1 (5 bases). The V and J ends lost 6 bases and 5 bases respectively, with 11 bases between them. The CDR3 runs 13 residues. The CDR3 DNA reads TGTGCCAGCAGCTGGGACGAAAGAAACACCATATATTTT. This codes for CASSWDERNTIYF.

The V call is TRBV18, the J call TRBJ2-1; D gene unclear. V lost 3 bases, J lost 5 bases, and 8 bases lay in between. Per the germline V gene, CDR1 is KGHSH and CDR2 is LQKENI. CDR3 length: 13 amino acids. The CDR3 DNA is TGTGCCAGCTCACCCCCGCAGGACAATGAGCAGTTCTTC. As protein: CASSPPQDNEQFF.

This rearrangement joins TRBV10-3 to TRBJ2-7; the D is unclear. Germline V gene data show CDR1 as ENHRY and CDR2 as SYGVKD. The CDR3 has 17 residues. Trimming left V 3 bases short and J 1 base short, with 19 bases between. The CDR3 nucleotides read TGTGCCATCAGTGACCCATTCTCCAGGTGGCAATCCTACGAGCAGTACTTC. Residues: CAISDPFSRWQSYEQYF.

This clone was seen once. V usage is TRBV28 and J usage is TRBJ1-2, with D possibly being TRBD1 (5 bases). The ends were cut back, 2 bases at V and 0 bases at J, with 16 bases in the middle. CDR3 length equals 17 residues. Per germline, CDR1 MDHEN and CDR2 SYDVKM. CDR3: CASSLNARGPANYGYTF. CDR3 nucleotide sequence: TGTGCCAGCAGTTTAAACGCTCGGGGACCAGCTAACTATGGCTACACCTTC.

The rearrangement uses TRBV9 and TRBJ1-2; 10 nucleotides align to TRBD1. Germline-derived CDR1 and CDR2 are SGDLS and YYNGEE. The CDR3 is made up of 15 amino acids. The V and J ends lost 4 bases and 8 bases, in that order; junction bases with no gene match: 11. In nucleotides, the CDR3 is TGTGCCAGCAGCAAACTTGGGGACAGGGGTGCCGGCTACACCTTC. Translating it yields CASSKLGDRGAGYTF.

J is TRBJ1-5 and V is TRBV7-2, with 9 bases lining up with TRBD1. Germline V gene lookup returns CDR1 SGHTA and CDR2 FQGNSA. The V and J ends lost 4 bases and 6 bases, in that order; junction bases with no gene match: 4. This CDR3 has 14 residues. The CDR3 DNA is TGTGCCAGCAGCTCACAGGGGGCGAGTCAGCCCCAGCATTTT. It specifies CASSSQGASQPQHF.

Remarks on this clone: An end of the junction differs from the germline gene, which may be a read error. V usage is TRBV7-9 and J usage is TRBJ2-1; 7 bases line up with TRBD2. This CDR3 region has 12 residues. From germline, CDR1 is SEHNR and CDR2 FQNEAQ (reference sequence). The CDR3 here is CASSRGGSEPFF. The CDR3 coding sequence is TGTGCCAGCAGCCGCGGGGGAAGCGAGCCGTTCTTC.

The chain links TRBV7-2 to TRBJ1-2, with D unresolved. V shed 5 bases and J shed 2 bases, with 12 bases lying between them. Germline lookup yields CDR1 SGHTA and CDR2 FQGNSA. The CDR3 covers 14 residues. The CDR3 nucleotides are TGTGCCAGCAGCAAGCGGACGGCCAACTATGGCTACACCTTC. Its protein is CASSKRTANYGYTF.

This sequence joins TRBV18 and TRBJ1-1, with D possibly TRBD1 on 5 matching bases. CDR3 size: 13 residues. CDR1 and CDR2 from the germline V gene are KGHSH and LQKENI. The V and J ends lost 5 bases and 5 bases respectively, with 12 bases between them. The DNA for the CDR3 is TGTGCCAGCTCAAGTACGGGGGGGACTGAAGCTTTCTTT. Its protein product is CASSSTGGTEAFF.

A remark on this clone: The sample holds other DNA sequences that translate to the same CDR3. The rearrangement links TRBV6-2 or TRBV6-3 to TRBJ2-3; 12 positions agree with TRBD2. Germline V gives CDR1 MNHEY, CDR2 SVGEGT. The CDR3 spans 16 residues. After removal of 6 bases from V and 0 bases from J, the junction contained 4 bases not matched to a gene. CDR3 bases: TGTGCCAGCAGCCCTGGACTAGCGGGGAGCACAGATACGCAGTATTTT. Amino acid sequence: CASSPGLAGSTDTQYF.

V is TRBV7-7 and J is TRBJ2-2; TRBD1 aligns across 9 bases. The germline CDR1 and CDR2 sequences are SSHAT and FNYEAQ (reference sequence). The CDR3 extends over 17 amino acids. V gave up 3 bases and J gave up 5 bases; unmatched junction bases: 10. The CDR3 DNA sequence: TGTGCCAGCAGCTTGGGACAGGGCGCCGACAGGACCGGGGAGCTGTTTTTT. Translating gives CASSLGQGADRTGELFF.